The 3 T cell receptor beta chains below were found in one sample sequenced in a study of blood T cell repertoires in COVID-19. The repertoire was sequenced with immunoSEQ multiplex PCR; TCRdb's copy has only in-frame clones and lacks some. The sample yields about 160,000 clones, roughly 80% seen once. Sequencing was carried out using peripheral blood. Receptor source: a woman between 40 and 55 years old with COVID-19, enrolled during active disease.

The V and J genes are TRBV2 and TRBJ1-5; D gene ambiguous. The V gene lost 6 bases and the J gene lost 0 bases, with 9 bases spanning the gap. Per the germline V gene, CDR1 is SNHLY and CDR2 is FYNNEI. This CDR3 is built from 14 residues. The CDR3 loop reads CASRVEGSNQPQHF. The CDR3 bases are TGTGCCAGCAGGGTAGAGGGTAGCAATCAGCCCCAGCATTTT. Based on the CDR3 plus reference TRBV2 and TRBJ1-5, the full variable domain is EPEVTQTPSHQVTQMGQEVILRCVPISNHLYFYWYRQILGQKVEFLVSFYNNEISEKSEIFDDQFSVERPDGSNFTLKIRSTKLEDSAMYFCASRVEGSNQPQHFGDGTRLSIL.

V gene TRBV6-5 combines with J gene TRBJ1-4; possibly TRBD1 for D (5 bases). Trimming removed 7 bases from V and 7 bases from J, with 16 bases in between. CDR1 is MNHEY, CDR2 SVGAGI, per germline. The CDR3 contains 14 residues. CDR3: CASTSTWGGEKLFF. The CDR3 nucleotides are TGTGCCAGCACCTCGACGTGGGGGGGTGAAAAACTGTTTTTT.

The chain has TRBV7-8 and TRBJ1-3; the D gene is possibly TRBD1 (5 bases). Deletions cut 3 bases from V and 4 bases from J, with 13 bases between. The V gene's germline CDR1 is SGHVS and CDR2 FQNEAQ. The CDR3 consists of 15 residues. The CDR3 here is CASSLAGAEGNTIYF. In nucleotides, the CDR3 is TGTGCCAGCAGCTTGGCTGGGGCAGAAGGAAACACCATATATTTT.